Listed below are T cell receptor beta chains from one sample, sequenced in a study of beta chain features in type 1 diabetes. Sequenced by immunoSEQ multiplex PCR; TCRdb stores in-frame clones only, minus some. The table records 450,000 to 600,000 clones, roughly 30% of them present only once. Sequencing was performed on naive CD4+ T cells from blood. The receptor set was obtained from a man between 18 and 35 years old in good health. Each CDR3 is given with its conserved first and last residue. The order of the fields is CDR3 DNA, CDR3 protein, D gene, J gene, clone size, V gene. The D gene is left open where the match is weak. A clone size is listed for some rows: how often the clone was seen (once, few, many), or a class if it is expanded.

DNA: TGTGCCAGCAGCACAAGACTAGACTACTCATCTTACGAGCAGTACTTC; CDR3: CASSTRLDYSSYEQYF; D: NA; J: TRBJ2-7; size: NA; V: TRBV7-2
DNA: TGCGCCAGCAGCCTCGAGACAGGGAATTATGGCTACACCTTC; CDR3: CASSLETGNYGYTF; D: TRBD1; J: TRBJ1-2; size: NA; V: TRBV4-3
DNA: TGTGCCTGGAGCGTTGGGCGGGTGATCACCGGGGAGCTGTTTTTT; CDR3: CAWSVGRVITGELFF; D: NA; J: TRBJ2-2; size: NA; V: TRBV30
DNA: TGTGCCAGCACCCGGACAGGGAGTCCTGGGGATGAGCAGTTCTTC; CDR3: CASTRTGSPGDEQFF; D: TRBD1; J: TRBJ2-1; size: NA; V: TRBV7-2
DNA: TGTGCCATCATCAAGGACCAAGATGACACTGAAGCTTTCTTT; CDR3: CAIIKDQDDTEAFF; D: NA; J: TRBJ1-1; size: NA; V: TRBV10-3
DNA: TGTGCCAGCAGCTTAGTGTACGAGCAGTACTTC; CDR3: CASSLVYEQYF; D: NA; J: TRBJ2-7; size: NA; V: TRBV11-2
DNA: TGCGCCAGCAGCTTGTTAGCCCAGAACACCGGGGAGCTGTTTTTT; CDR3: CASSLLAQNTGELFF; D: NA; J: TRBJ2-2; size: NA; V: TRBV5-1
DNA: TGTGCCAGCTCCCAGGGCCTAGCGGCCAGCACAGATACGCAGTATTTT; CDR3: CASSQGLAASTDTQYF; D: TRBD2; J: TRBJ2-3; size: NA; V: TRBV18
DNA: TGTGCCAGCAGCTTAGAGACCAGGGTAAGAGATGAGCAGTTCTTC; CDR3: CASSLETRVRDEQFF; D: NA; J: TRBJ2-1; size: few; V: TRBV7-2
DNA: TGCAGCGCCGGGTGGACAGGCTCTTCTGAAGCTTTCTTT; CDR3: CSAGWTGSSEAFF; D: TRBD1; J: TRBJ1-1; size: few; V: TRBV29-1
DNA: TGTGCCAGCAGTGGAGCGTACCAAGAGACCCAGTACTTC; CDR3: CASSGAYQETQYF; D: NA; J: TRBJ2-5; size: NA; V: TRBV25-1
DNA: TGCAGCGTCGGATCAACGGACGGAGGAACTCTTGAAAAACTGTTTTTT; CDR3: CSVGSTDGGTLEKLFF; D: NA; J: TRBJ1-4; size: few; V: TRBV29-1
DNA: TGTGCCAGCAGGTACGCCGGGTCCACAGATACGCAGTATTTT; CDR3: CASRYAGSTDTQYF; D: NA; J: TRBJ2-3; size: few; V: TRBV25-1
DNA: TGCAGCATCCGGGACAGTGACACTGAAGCTTTCTTT; CDR3: CSIRDSDTEAFF; D: TRBD1; J: TRBJ1-1; size: few; V: TRBV29-1
DNA: TGTGCCAGCAGCTTTGCGGGAGACTCCTACAATGAGCAGTTCTTC; CDR3: CASSFAGDSYNEQFF; D: TRBD2; J: TRBJ2-1; size: NA; V: TRBV5-4
DNA: TGTGCCAGCTCACCAGGAGGGATAGAGGCTGAAGCTTTCTTT; CDR3: CASSPGGIEAEAFF; D: NA; J: TRBJ1-1; size: NA; V: TRBV18
DNA: TGCGCCAGCAGCGTCGACTACTACGAGCAGTACTTC; CDR3: CASSVDYYEQYF; D: NA; J: TRBJ2-7; size: NA; V: TRBV5-1
DNA: TGTGCCATCAGTGAGTCAAGGGAGGACGAGCAGTACTTC; CDR3: CAISESREDEQYF; D: NA; J: TRBJ2-7; size: NA; V: TRBV10-3
DNA: TGTGCCAGGGACAGGGGTTTTTCCAATGAGCAGTTCTTC; CDR3: CARDRGFSNEQFF; D: TRBD1; J: TRBJ2-1; size: NA; V: TRBV2
DNA: TGCGCCAGCAGCTCCCTCTACGAGCAGTACTTC; CDR3: CASSSLYEQYF; D: NA; J: TRBJ2-7; size: NA; V: TRBV5-1
DNA: TGTGCCAGCAGCTTTGGCCCGAACACCGGGGAGCTGTTTTTT; CDR3: CASSFGPNTGELFF; D: NA; J: TRBJ2-2; size: NA; V: TRBV7-7
DNA: TGTGCCAGCAGCCTGACAGGGCCCCAAGAGACCCAGTACTTC; CDR3: CASSLTGPQETQYF; D: TRBD1; J: TRBJ2-5; size: NA; V: TRBV4-2
DNA: TGTGCCAGCAGGCACAGTCTACCCGGCGAGCAGTACTTC; CDR3: CASRHSLPGEQYF; D: NA; J: TRBJ2-7; size: NA; V: TRBV6-6
DNA: TGTGCCAGCAGTGACCCCCGGACCGATGGAAACACCATATATTTT; CDR3: CASSDPRTDGNTIYF; D: NA; J: TRBJ1-3; size: few; V: TRBV25-1
DNA: TGTGCCAGCAGTGAACGGGCGGGCAAGACTGAAGCTTTCTTT; CDR3: CASSERAGKTEAFF; D: NA; J: TRBJ1-1; size: few; V: TRBV2
DNA: TGTGCCAGCAGCCCGGGGACCGTCTCGGCAGATACGCAGTATTTT; CDR3: CASSPGTVSADTQYF; D: NA; J: TRBJ2-3; size: few; V: TRBV9
DNA: TGTGCCAGCAGCCCCCAGGTCAGGGGAGGCGAGCAGTACTTC; CDR3: CASSPQVRGGEQYF; D: NA; J: TRBJ2-7; size: few; V: TRBV7-2
DNA: TGCGCCAGCAGCTTCCTGGACAGGGGCTCCTACGAGCAGTACTTC; CDR3: CASSFLDRGSYEQYF; D: TRBD1; J: TRBJ2-7; size: NA; V: TRBV5-1
DNA: TGCAGCGTCACGGTCACAGGGAACACCGGGGAGCTGTTTTTT; CDR3: CSVTVTGNTGELFF; D: NA; J: TRBJ2-2; size: few; V: TRBV29-1
DNA: TGTGCCAGCAGTGAAGGGTGGGATACGGCCCAGTACTTC; CDR3: CASSEGWDTAQYF; D: NA; J: TRBJ2-5; size: NA; V: TRBV6-1
DNA: TGTGCCAGTAGTCTCCGGACTAGCGGGACTACATACAATGAGCAGTTCTTC; CDR3: CASSLRTSGTTYNEQFF; D: TRBD2; J: TRBJ2-1; size: NA; V: TRBV19
DNA: TGTGCCTGGAAAAGACTAGCGGGAGGGTACAATGAGCAGTTCTTC; CDR3: CAWKRLAGGYNEQFF; D: TRBD2; J: TRBJ2-1; size: few; V: TRBV30
DNA: TGTGCCAGCAGTTTATTGGGACCGGGGGCTGGGCAGTACTTC; CDR3: CASSLLGPGAGQYF; D: NA; J: TRBJ2-7; size: few; V: TRBV28
DNA: TGCAGCGCTGGAGAAGATACGCAGTATTTT; CDR3: CSAGEDTQYF; D: NA; J: TRBJ2-3; size: few; V: TRBV29-1
DNA: TGTGCCAGCAGCTTGATCGGAATGCGCTATGGCTACACCTTC; CDR3: CASSLIGMRYGYTF; D: NA; J: TRBJ1-2; size: NA; V: TRBV5-4
DNA: TGCAGCGTTTCCCAAGGTGATGAGACCCAGTACTTC; CDR3: CSVSQGDETQYF; D: NA; J: TRBJ2-5; size: NA; V: TRBV29-1
DNA: TGCGCCAGCAGCTTACCGATAGGGGATGAGCAGTTCTTC; CDR3: CASSLPIGDEQFF; D: NA; J: TRBJ2-1; size: NA; V: TRBV5-1
DNA: TGCGCCAGCAGCCAAGGGGGGACGCTATCAAACATTCAGTACTTC; CDR3: CASSQGGTLSNIQYF; D: NA; J: TRBJ2-4; size: few; V: TRBV4-1
DNA: TGTGCCAGCAGCTTAGAATTCGGGGTCCGAGAGACCCAGTACTTC; CDR3: CASSLEFGVRETQYF; D: NA; J: TRBJ2-5; size: few; V: TRBV7-9
DNA: TGCAGCGTTTTCACCGGACTAGCGGGTCCGAATGAGCAGTTCTTC; CDR3: CSVFTGLAGPNEQFF; D: TRBD2; J: TRBJ2-1; size: NA; V: TRBV29-1
DNA: TGTGCCAGCGTAACGTCTCTAGCCAAAAACATTCAGTACTTC; CDR3: CASVTSLAKNIQYF; D: NA; J: TRBJ2-4; size: NA; V: TRBV28
DNA: TGTGCCAGCAGCTTAGTGACAAGTTTCGCAGATACGCAGTATTTT; CDR3: CASSLVTSFADTQYF; D: NA; J: TRBJ2-3; size: few; V: TRBV7-9
DNA: TGTGCCTGGAGTGTACTATCAAGGGGCGGCTACACCTTC; CDR3: CAWSVLSRGGYTF; D: NA; J: TRBJ1-2; size: NA; V: TRBV30
DNA: TGTGCCAGCAGCGTAGGGCAGGGCGCCTACGAGCAGTACTTC; CDR3: CASSVGQGAYEQYF; D: NA; J: TRBJ2-7; size: NA; V: TRBV9
DNA: TGTGCCAGCAGTTTCGCAGGGGCAGGGAAAGAGACCCAGTACTTC; CDR3: CASSFAGAGKETQYF; D: NA; J: TRBJ2-5; size: NA; V: TRBV28
DNA: TGCAGCGTTTTGTTTGAGCGCAGCTCCTACGAGCAGTACTTC; CDR3: CSVLFERSSYEQYF; D: NA; J: TRBJ2-7; size: NA; V: TRBV29-1
DNA: TGTGCCAGCGCCCGTATCAGTACCTACGAGCAGTACTTC; CDR3: CASARISTYEQYF; D: NA; J: TRBJ2-7; size: NA; V: TRBV5-6
DNA: TGTGCCAGCAGTGCCCGACAGGGACGGGAGACCCAGTACTTC; CDR3: CASSARQGRETQYF; D: TRBD1; J: TRBJ2-5; size: few; V: TRBV7-6
DNA: TGTGCCAGCAGTCCTGGGACACTACTTGGCGAGCAGTACTTC; CDR3: CASSPGTLLGEQYF; D: NA; J: TRBJ2-7; size: few; V: TRBV7-9
DNA: TGTGCCAGCAGCCCGGGACTGCCCCCGTTCTTC; CDR3: CASSPGLPPFF; D: NA; J: TRBJ2-1; size: NA; V: TRBV7-9
DNA: TGCGCCAGCAGCCTCGGACTAGCGGGGAGCATAGATACGCAGTATTTT; CDR3: CASSLGLAGSIDTQYF; D: TRBD2; J: TRBJ2-3; size: NA; V: TRBV5-1
DNA: TGTGCCAGCAGTGCCCGATCCGGGACAGGGCGGTACGAGCAGTACTTC; CDR3: CASSARSGTGRYEQYF; D: TRBD1; J: TRBJ2-7; size: NA; V: TRBV25-1
DNA: TGTGCCAGCAGACCCGGGACTCGGCGTCGCGAGCAGTACTTC; CDR3: CASRPGTRRREQYF; D: NA; J: TRBJ2-7; size: few; V: TRBV5-4
DNA: TGTGCCAGCAGCAGGGAGACTAGCACAGATACGCAGTATTTT; CDR3: CASSRETSTDTQYF; D: NA; J: TRBJ2-3; size: few; V: TRBV6-5
DNA: TGTGCCAGCACTCTAGCGGGAGTGGGGGATACGCAGTATTTT; CDR3: CASTLAGVGDTQYF; D: TRBD2; J: TRBJ2-3; size: few; V: TRBV7-3
DNA: TGTGCCTGGAATGTGGGACCCGGGGCGAGGCAGTTCTTC; CDR3: CAWNVGPGARQFF; D: NA; J: TRBJ2-1; size: few; V: TRBV30
DNA: TGTGCCAGCAGCCGACTGGAGAGTTCCTACGAGCAGTACTTC; CDR3: CASSRLESSYEQYF; D: NA; J: TRBJ2-7; size: few; V: TRBV14